Listed below are T cell receptor beta chains from one sample, sequenced in a study of blood T cells in healthy people across ages. TCRdb re-derived calls from the 5' RACE reads in MiXCR, one entry per CDR3 protein. The sample has about 1.6 million distinct CDR3 sequences; about 31% are singletons. Sequenced material: blood. The receptors were gathered from a woman aged 25 to 39 in good health. CDR3s include the opening cysteine and the closing phenylalanine or tryptophan. A D gene is named only where the DNA matches it firmly. Size tells how often a clone was seen (once, few, many) or the class of an expanded clone, and some rows leave it out.

D: NA
J: TRBJ2-4
V: TRBV7-9
size: NA
DNA: TGTGCCAGCAGCTCTAGCCTTACCTACAAGCAGTACTTC
CDR3: CASSSSLTYKQYF

D: NA
J: TRBJ1-2
V: TRBV7-2
size: few
DNA: TGTGCCAGCAGCTTAGGCCCAGCAAACTATGGCTACACCTTC
CDR3: CASSLGPANYGYTF

D: NA
J: TRBJ2-7
V: TRBV25-1
size: many
DNA: TGTGCCAGCAGTGAATTCGAAGGGACGACCTACGAGCAGTACTTC
CDR3: CASSEFEGTTYEQYF

D: TRBD1
J: TRBJ2-1
V: TRBV7-3
size: NA
DNA: TGTGCCAGCAGCGCGCAGGGGGCTGGGAATGAGCAGTTCTTC
CDR3: CASSAQGAGNEQFF

D: NA
J: TRBJ2-5
V: TRBV20-1
size: few
DNA: TGCAGTGCTAGTACGATGGGGCAAGAGACCCAGTACTTC
CDR3: CSASTMGQETQYF

D: NA
J: TRBJ2-3
V: TRBV12-3/TRBV12-4
size: few
DNA: TGTGCCAGCAGGGTGGAAGAATTCTGGGTCCCAGATACGCAGTATTTT
CDR3: CASRVEEFWVPDTQYF

D: TRBD2
J: TRBJ2-2
V: TRBV6-2/TRBV6-3
size: NA
DNA: TGTGCCAGCAGTTCGGGACTAGCGGGCGGGGAGCTGTTTTTT
CDR3: CASSSGLAGGELFF

D: NA
J: TRBJ1-1
V: TRBV3-1
size: few
DNA: TGTGCCAGCAGCAAAAAGGGCAACCCAACTGAAGCTTTCTTT
CDR3: CASSKKGNPTEAFF

D: TRBD2
J: TRBJ2-7
V: TRBV6-2/TRBV6-3
size: NA
DNA: TGTGCCACGTGGACTAGCGGGAGTTCTGTTGAGCAGTACTTC
CDR3: CATWTSGSSVEQYF

D: NA
J: TRBJ2-7
V: TRBV28
size: NA
DNA: TGTGCCAGCAGTTTAGACCGACGGAGTTCGGGCTGCGAGCAGTACTTC
CDR3: CASSLDRRSSGCEQYF

D: NA
J: TRBJ2-5
V: TRBV5-1
size: few
DNA: TGCGCCAGCAGCTTATATCTCCAAGAGACCCAGTACTTC
CDR3: CASSLYLQETQYF

D: NA
J: TRBJ1-2
V: TRBV6-1
size: NA
DNA: TGTGCCAGCAGGGACGGCGCTAGTGGCTACACCTTC
CDR3: CASRDGASGYTF

D: TRBD2
J: TRBJ2-7
V: TRBV7-9
size: many
DNA: TGTGCCAGCAGCCAGGGACTAGCGCGCTACGAGCAGTACTTC
CDR3: CASSQGLARYEQYF

D: NA
J: TRBJ2-4
V: TRBV20-1
size: NA
DNA: TGCAGTGCTAGAAGGGGGGGCTCAGGGGCCAGCATTCAGTACTTC
CDR3: CSARRGGSGASIQYF

D: TRBD2
J: TRBJ2-6
V: TRBV7-9
size: NA
DNA: TGTGCCAGCACCCGTCGGGGGGGAAGCTCTGGGGCCAACGTCCTGACTTTC
CDR3: CASTRRGGSSGANVLTF

D: NA
J: TRBJ2-5
V: TRBV12-3/TRBV12-4
size: few
DNA: TGTGCCAGCAGTTCCTTGACAGACCAAGAGACCCAGTACTTC
CDR3: CASSSLTDQETQYF

D: TRBD2
J: TRBJ2-1
V: TRBV5-1
size: few
DNA: TGCGCCAGCAGCTTGGTACCAGCGGGAGGGCCTAGTTCCAGCTCCTACAATGAGCAGTTCTTC
CDR3: CASSLVPAGGPSSSSYNEQFF

D: TRBD2
J: TRBJ2-5
V: TRBV5-5
size: NA
DNA: TGTGCCAGCAGCTTGGCCGCTAGCGGGGGGGCCAAAAGGGAGACCCAGTACTTC
CDR3: CASSLAASGGAKRETQYF

D: NA
J: TRBJ1-5
V: TRBV6-2/TRBV6-3
size: few
DNA: TGTGCCAGCAGTACACCCAGACGGCCCCCGGATCAGCCCCAGCATTTT
CDR3: CASSTPRRPPDQPQHF

D: TRBD1
J: TRBJ1-4
V: TRBV5-1
size: NA
DNA: TGCGCCAGCCGAGACAGGGATGAAAAACTGTTTTTT
CDR3: CASRDRDEKLFF

D: NA
J: TRBJ2-2
V: TRBV3-1
size: once
DNA: TGTGCCAGCAGCCAGGGGGTGGCGGCGAACACCGGGGAGCTGTTTTTT
CDR3: CASSQGVAANTGELFF

D: TRBD1
J: TRBJ2-7
V: TRBV29-1
size: many
DNA: TGCAGCGTTGAAGTAGCTGGACAGGGGAGCTCCTACGAGCAGTACTTC
CDR3: CSVEVAGQGSSYEQYF